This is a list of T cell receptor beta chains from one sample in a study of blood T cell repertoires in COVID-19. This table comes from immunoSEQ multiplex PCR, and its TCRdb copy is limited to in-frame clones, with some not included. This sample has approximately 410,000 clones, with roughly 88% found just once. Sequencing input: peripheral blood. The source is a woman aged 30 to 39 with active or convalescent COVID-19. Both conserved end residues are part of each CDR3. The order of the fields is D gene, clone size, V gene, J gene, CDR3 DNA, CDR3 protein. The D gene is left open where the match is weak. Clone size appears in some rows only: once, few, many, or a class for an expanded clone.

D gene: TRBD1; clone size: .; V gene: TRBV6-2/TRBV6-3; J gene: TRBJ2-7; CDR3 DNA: TGTGCCAGCAGTCACCCGGACAGGTTAGCCTACGAGCAGTACTTC; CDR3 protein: CASSHPDRLAYEQYF
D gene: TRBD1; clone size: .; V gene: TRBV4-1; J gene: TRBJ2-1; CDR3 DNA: TGCGCCAGCAGCCAAGAACCGACAGGGCCGGTGGGGAATGAGCAGTTCTTC; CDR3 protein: CASSQEPTGPVGNEQFF
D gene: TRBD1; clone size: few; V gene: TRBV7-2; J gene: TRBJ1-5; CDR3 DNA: TGTGCCAGCAGCTCGCAACAGGGGGGGAGGGAGCCCCAGCATTTT; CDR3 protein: CASSSQQGGREPQHF
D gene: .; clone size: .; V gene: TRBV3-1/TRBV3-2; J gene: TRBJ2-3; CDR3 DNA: TGTGCCAGCAGCCAAGTTCTTTGGGGAAACAGGGCAGATACGCAGTATTTT; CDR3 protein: CASSQVLWGNRADTQYF
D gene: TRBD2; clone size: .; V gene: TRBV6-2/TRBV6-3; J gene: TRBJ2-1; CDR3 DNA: TGTGCCAGCAGTTACTCCCTCACTAGCGGGAGTTACAATGAGCAGTTCTTC; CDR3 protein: CASSYSLTSGSYNEQFF
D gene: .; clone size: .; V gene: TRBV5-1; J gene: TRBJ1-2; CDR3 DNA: TGCGCCAGCAGCTACGAAGGGACAATTAACTATGGCTACACCTTC; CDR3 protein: CASSYEGTINYGYTF
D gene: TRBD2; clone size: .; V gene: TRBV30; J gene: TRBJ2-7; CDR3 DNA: TGTGCCTGGAGCCTAGGGGGACTAGCGGGATTTGAGCAGTACTTC; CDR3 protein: CAWSLGGLAGFEQYF
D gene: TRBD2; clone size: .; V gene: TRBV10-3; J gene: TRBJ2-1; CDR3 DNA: TGTGCCATCAGTGTTCCTAGCGGGAGTCCAAGGCAATCCTACAATGAGCAGTTCTTC; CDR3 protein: CAISVPSGSPRQSYNEQFF
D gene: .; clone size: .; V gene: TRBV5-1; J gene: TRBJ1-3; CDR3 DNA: TGCGCCAGCAGCTTGGCGGGGGTGGCTGGAAACACCATATATTTT; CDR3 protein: CASSLAGVAGNTIYF
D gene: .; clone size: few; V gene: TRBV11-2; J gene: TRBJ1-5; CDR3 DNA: TGTGCCAGCAGCTTAGGTAACAGGGACCAGCCCCAGCATTTT; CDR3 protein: CASSLGNRDQPQHF
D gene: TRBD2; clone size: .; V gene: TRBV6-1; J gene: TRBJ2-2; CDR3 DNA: TGTGCCAGCAGTGAAGGTGTAGCTGGGGGGGACACCGGGGAGCTGTTTTTT; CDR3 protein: CASSEGVAGGDTGELFF
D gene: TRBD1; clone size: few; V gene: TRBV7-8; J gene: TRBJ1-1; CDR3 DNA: TGTGCCAGCAGCTTAGGCTCAGGGGGCTTTACTGAAGCTTTCTTT; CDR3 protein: CASSLGSGGFTEAFF
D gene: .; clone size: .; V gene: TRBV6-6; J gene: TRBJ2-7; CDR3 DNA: TGTGCCAGCAGTTCCCGCGGGGGCGCGAGGAACGAGCAGTACTTC; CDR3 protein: CASSSRGGARNEQYF
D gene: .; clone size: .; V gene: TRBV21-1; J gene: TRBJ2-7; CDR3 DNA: TGTGCCAGCAGCGCGCCACCACAGGTGGACCTAGCCTACGAGCAGTACTTC; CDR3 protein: CASSAPPQVDLAYEQYF
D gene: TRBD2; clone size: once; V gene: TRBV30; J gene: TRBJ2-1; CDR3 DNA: TGTGCCTGGAGTGTAACTGGACTAGCGGACAATGAGCAGTTCTTC; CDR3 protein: CAWSVTGLADNEQFF
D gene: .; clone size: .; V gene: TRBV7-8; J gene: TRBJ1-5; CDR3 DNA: TGTGCCAGCAGCCTGCGACAGGTTAATCAGCCCCAGCATTTT; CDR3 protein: CASSLRQVNQPQHF
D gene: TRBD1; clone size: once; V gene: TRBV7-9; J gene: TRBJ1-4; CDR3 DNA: TGTGCCAGCAGCTTTGACAGGGGGCTGGCTAATGAAAAACTGTTTTTT; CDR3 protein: CASSFDRGLANEKLFF
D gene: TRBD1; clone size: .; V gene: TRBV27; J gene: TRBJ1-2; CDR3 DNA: TGTGCCAGCAGCTTAAATACAGGGGACCGGCACTATGGCTACACCTTC; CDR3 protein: CASSLNTGDRHYGYTF
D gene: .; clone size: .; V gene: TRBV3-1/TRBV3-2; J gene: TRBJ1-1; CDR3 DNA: TGTGCCAGCAGCCAAGATCAGGCTGAAGCTTTCTTT; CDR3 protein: CASSQDQAEAFF
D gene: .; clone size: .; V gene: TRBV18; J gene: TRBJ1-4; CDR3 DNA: TGTGCCAGCTCACCGGTGGTCAGTTTTAATGAAAAACTGTTTTTT; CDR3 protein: CASSPVVSFNEKLFF
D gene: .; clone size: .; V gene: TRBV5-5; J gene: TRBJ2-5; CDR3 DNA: TGTGCCAGCAGCTTGCAACAGGTAGAGACCCAGTACTTC; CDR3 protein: CASSLQQVETQYF
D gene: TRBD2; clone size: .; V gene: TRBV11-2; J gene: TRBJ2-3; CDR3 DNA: TGTGCCAGCAGCGGTTACCTTAGCGGGGGGGTCGCTAGCACAGATACGCAGTATTTT; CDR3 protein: CASSGYLSGGVASTDTQYF
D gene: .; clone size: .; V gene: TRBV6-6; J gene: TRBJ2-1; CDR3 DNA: TGTGCCAGCAGTTACTCGCAGGGGGGTCACAATGAGCAGTTCTTC; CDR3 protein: CASSYSQGGHNEQFF
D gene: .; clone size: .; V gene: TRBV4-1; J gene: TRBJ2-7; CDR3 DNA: TGCGCCAGCAGCCAAGAGGGGACAAGATCCTACGAGCAGTACTTC; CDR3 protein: CASSQEGTRSYEQYF
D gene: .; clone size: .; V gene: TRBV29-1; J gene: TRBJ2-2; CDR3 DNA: TGCAGCGTTGATTTCGCGGACACCGGGGAGCTGTTTTTT; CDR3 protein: CSVDFADTGELFF
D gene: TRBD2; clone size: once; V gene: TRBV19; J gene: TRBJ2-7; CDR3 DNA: TGTGCCAGTAGCCCCGGGACTAGCGGTACCTACGAGCAGTACTTC; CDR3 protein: CASSPGTSGTYEQYF
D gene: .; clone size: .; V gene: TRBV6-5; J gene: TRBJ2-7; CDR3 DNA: TGTGCCACCAACCGATTTGGCACCTACGAGCAGTACTTC; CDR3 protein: CATNRFGTYEQYF
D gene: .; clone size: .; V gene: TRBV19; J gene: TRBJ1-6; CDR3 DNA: TGTGCCAGTTCTGGGGGGATAGGTAATTCACCCCTCCACTTT; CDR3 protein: CASSGGIGNSPLHF
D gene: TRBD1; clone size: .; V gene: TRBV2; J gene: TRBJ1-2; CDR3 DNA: TGTGCCAGCAGTCTGGGACAGGGCCAATACTATGGCTACACCTTC; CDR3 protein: CASSLGQGQYYGYTF
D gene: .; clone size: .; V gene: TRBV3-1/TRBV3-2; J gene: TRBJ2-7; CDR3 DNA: TGTGCCAGCAGCCAACTAACCGGGTCCCGATTAGGCGAGCAGTACTTC; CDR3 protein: CASSQLTGSRLGEQYF
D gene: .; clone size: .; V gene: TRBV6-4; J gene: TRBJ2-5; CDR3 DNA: TGTGCCAGCAGTCTATTTGCGGGAACCGAGACCCAGTACTTC; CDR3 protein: CASSLFAGTETQYF
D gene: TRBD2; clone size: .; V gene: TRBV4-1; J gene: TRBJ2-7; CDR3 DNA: TGCGCCAGCAGCCAGCAGCACCTAGCGGGGGGTCCACCCATTGACGAGCAGTACTTC; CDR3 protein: CASSQQHLAGGPPIDEQYF
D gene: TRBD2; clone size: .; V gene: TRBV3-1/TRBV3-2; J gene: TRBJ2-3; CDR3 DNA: TGTGCCAGCAGCCAAGCCTCTAGCGGGAGTTCAGATACGCAGTATTTT; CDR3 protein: CASSQASSGSSDTQYF
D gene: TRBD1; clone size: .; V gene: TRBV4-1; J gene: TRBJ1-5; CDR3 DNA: TGCGCCAGCAGCCAATCTAAAGGGGGCAAGGGCAATCAGCCCCAGCATTTT; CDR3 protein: CASSQSKGGKGNQPQHF
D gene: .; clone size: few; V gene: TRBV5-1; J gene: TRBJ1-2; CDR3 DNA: TGCGCCAGCAGCCAACAAACAGAAGCCTATGGCTACACCTTC; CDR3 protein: CASSQQTEAYGYTF
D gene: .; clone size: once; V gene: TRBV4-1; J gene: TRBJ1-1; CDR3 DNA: TGCGCCAGCAGCCGAGGAATAGACACTGAAGCTTTCTTT; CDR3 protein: CASSRGIDTEAFF
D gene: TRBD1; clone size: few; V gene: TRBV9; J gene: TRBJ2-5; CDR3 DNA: TGTGCCAGCAGCGTAGGGCCAGGGGGCGCGCAACAGACCCAGTACTTC; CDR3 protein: CASSVGPGGAQQTQYF
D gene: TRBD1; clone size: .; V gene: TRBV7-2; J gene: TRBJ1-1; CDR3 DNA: TGTGCCAGCAGCCGGGAGGGGGCGATGGGGGAAGCTTTCTTT; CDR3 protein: CASSREGAMGEAFF
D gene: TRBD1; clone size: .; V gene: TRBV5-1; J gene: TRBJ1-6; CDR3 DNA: TGCGCCAGCAGCTTGGAACAGGGGGGTTCACCCCTCCACTTT; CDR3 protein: CASSLEQGGSPLHF
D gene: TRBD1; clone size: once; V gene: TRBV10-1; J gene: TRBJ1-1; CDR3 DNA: TGCGCCAGCAGTTTTACAGGGGACACTGAAGCTTTCTTT; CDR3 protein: CASSFTGDTEAFF